The text below deals with one TCR beta chain. The antigen is undetermined. The data are from a study of shared clonotypes between healthy human individuals. Overall study context: Per donor, three plates held CD4 naive cells, three held CD4 memory, two held CD8 naive and one held CD8 memory.

Here immunoSEQ multiplex PCR was the method, and the copy in TCRdb shows in-frame clones only, minus some. The data contain 2.3 million or so clones, approximately 95% of them singletons. Notes on the study in general: Even with large depth, rarefaction showed that sorted-subset sequencing was incomplete. About 5.2% was the fraction of naive CD4 clonotypes found shared across several donors.

The CDR3 sequence is 15 residues long. V dropped 0 bases and J dropped 7 bases, with 12 bases sitting between them. CDR1 is LNHNV, CDR2 YYDKDF, per germline (reference sequence). Sequenced material: naive CD4+ T cells from PBMCs. Subset here: CD45RA+ positively selected. This receptor was obtained from a man aged 18 to 30 in good health. Some clones in this sample may be carry-over from other donors' samples. V gene TRBV15 combines with J gene TRBJ2-2; D is ambiguous. CDR3 nucleotides: TGTGCCACCAGCAGAGAGGAGCTCTCCAGCGGGGAGCTGTTTTTT. As protein: CATSREELSSGELFF.